This TCR beta chain was documented in a study of control samples from healthy donors and cancer patients. The germline V gene encodes CDR1 MNHNS and CDR2 SASEGT. The CDR3 length is 15 residues. With 3 bases removed from V and 2 bases from J, the gap between germline ends came to 13 bases. Repertoires were generated with immunoSEQ multiplex PCR, while TCRdb's copy carries only in-frame clones and drops some. Of 100,000 to 150,000 clones in the sample, around 92% were seen once. Sequenced: blood. This receptor was obtained from a woman aged 50 to 65 in good health. The J gene is TRBJ2-5, the V gene TRBV6-1, with D uncertain. In DNA, the CDR3 is TGTGCCAGCAGTGATAACCTTGGGAAACAAGAGACCCAGTACTTC. Its translation is CASSDNLGKQETQYF.